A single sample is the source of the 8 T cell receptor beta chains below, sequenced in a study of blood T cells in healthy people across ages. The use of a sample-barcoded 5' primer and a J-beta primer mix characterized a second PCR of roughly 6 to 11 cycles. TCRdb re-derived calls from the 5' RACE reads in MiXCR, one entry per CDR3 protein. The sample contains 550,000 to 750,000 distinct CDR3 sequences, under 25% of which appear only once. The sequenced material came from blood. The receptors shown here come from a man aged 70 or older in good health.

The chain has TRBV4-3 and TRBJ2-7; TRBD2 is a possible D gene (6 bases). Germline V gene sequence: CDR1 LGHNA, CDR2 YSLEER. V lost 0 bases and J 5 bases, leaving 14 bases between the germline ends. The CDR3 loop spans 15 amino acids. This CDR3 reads CASSQEVGGGHEQYF. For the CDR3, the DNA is TGCGCCAGCAGCCAAGAAGTGGGGGGAGGCCACGAGCAGTACTTC.

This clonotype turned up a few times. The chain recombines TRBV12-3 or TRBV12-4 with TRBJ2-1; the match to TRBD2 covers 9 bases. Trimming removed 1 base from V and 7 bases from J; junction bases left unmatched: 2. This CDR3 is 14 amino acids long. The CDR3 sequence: CASSLGSGSNEQFF. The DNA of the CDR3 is TGTGCCAGCAGTTTAGGTAGCGGGAGTAATGAGCAGTTCTTC.

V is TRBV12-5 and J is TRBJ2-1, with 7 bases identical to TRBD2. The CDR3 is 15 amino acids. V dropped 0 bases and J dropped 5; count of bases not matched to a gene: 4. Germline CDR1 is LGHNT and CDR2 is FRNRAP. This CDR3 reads CASGLVPLANNEQFF. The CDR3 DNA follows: TGTGCTAGTGGTTTGGTACCACTAGCGAACAATGAGCAGTTCTTC.

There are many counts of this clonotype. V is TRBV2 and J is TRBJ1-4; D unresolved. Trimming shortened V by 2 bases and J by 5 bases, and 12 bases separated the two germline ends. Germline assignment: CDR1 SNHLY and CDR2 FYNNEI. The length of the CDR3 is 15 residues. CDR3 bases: TGTGCCAGCAGTGAACGGCAGGAGAGGAATGAAAAACTGTTTTTT. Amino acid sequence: CASSERQERNEKLFF.

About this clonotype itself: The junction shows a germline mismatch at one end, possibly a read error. This chain's CDR3 is CASWDSYTGELFF. As DNA, the CDR3 is TGTGCCAGCTGGGACAGTTACACCGGTGAGCTGTTTTTT. This sequence joins TRBV28 and TRBJ2-2, with 7 bases fitting TRBD1. The CDR3 is made up of 13 amino acids. The germline V gene has CDR1 MDHEN and CDR2 SYDVKM.

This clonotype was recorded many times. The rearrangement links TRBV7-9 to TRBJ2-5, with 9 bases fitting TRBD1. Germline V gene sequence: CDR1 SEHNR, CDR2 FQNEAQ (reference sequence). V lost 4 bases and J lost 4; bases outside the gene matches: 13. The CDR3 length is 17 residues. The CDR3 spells CASSYMTGTGKGETQYF. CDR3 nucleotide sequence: TGTGCCAGCAGCTACATGACCGGGACAGGGAAGGGAGAGACCCAGTACTTC.

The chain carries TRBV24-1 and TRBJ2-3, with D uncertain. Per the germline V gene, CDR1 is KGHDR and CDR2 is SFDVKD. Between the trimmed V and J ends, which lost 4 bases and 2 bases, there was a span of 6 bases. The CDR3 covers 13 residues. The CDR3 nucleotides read TGTGCCACCAGTGACCTATTCACAGATACGCAGTATTTT. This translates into CATSDLFTDTQYF.

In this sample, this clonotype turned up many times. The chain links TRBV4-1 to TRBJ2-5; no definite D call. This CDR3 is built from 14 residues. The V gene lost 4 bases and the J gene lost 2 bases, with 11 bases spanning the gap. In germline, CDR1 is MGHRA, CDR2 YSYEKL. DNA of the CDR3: TGCGCCAGCAGCCGCCTCCCAGATCAAGAGACCCAGTACTTC. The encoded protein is CASSRLPDQETQYF.